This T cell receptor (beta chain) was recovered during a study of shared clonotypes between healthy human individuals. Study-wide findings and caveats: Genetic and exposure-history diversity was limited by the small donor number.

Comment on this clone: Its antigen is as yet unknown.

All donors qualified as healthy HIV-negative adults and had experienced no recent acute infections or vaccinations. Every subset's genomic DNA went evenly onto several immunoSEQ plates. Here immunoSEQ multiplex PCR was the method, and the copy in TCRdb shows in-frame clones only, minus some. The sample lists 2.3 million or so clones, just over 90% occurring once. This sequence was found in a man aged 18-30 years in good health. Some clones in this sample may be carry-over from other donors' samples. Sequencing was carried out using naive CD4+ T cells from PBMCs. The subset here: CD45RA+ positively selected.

In DNA, the CDR3 is TGTGCCAGCAGGCTAGACATATACGGCTACACCTTC. The encoded protein is CASRLDIYGYTF. V usage is TRBV2 and J usage is TRBJ1-2; D is unresolved. The CDR3 is 12 amino acids. Germline loops: CDR1 SNHLY, CDR2 FYNNEI. Trimming shortened V by 6 bases and J by 8 bases, and 13 bases separated the two germline ends.